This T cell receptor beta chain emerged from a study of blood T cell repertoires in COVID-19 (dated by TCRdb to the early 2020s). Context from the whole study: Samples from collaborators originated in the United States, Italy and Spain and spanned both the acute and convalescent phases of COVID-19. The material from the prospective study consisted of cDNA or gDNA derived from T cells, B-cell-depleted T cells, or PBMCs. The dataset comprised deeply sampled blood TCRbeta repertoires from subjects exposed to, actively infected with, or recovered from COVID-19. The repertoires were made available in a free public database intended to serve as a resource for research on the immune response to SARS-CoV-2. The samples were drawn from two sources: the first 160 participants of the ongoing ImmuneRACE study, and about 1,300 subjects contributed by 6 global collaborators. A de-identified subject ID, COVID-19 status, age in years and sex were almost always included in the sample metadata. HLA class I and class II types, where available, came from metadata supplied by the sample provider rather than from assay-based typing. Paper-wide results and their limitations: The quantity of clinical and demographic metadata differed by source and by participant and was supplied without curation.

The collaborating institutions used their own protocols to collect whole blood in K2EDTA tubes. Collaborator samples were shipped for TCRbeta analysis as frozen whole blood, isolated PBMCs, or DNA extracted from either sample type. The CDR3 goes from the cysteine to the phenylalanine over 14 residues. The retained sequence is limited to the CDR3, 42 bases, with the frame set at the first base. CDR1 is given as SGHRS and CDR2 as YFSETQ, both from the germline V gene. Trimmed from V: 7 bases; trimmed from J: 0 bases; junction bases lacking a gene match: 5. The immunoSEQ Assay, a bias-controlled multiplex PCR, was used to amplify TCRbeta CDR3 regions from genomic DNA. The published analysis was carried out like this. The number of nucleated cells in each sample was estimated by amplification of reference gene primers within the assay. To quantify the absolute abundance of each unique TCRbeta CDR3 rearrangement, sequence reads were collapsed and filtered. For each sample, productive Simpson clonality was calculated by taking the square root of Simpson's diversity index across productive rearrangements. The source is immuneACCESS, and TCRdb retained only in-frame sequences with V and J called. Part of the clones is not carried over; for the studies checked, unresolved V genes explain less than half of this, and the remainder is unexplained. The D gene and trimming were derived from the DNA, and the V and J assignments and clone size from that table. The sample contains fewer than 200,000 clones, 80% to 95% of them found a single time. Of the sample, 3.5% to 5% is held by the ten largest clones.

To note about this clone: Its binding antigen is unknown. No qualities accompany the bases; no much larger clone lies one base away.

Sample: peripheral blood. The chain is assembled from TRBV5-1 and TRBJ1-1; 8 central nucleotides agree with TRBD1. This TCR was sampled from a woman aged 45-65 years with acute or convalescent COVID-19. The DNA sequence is TGCGCCAGCGCCCGGACAGGGATGAACACTGAAGCTTTCTTT. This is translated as CASARTGMNTEAFF. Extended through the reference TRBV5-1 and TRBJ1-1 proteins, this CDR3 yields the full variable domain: KAGVTQTPRYLIKTRGQQVTLSCSPISGHRSVSWYQQTPGQGLQFLFEYFSETQRNKGNFPGRFSGRQFSNSRSEMNVSTLELGDSALYLCASARTGMNTEAFFGQGTRLTVV.